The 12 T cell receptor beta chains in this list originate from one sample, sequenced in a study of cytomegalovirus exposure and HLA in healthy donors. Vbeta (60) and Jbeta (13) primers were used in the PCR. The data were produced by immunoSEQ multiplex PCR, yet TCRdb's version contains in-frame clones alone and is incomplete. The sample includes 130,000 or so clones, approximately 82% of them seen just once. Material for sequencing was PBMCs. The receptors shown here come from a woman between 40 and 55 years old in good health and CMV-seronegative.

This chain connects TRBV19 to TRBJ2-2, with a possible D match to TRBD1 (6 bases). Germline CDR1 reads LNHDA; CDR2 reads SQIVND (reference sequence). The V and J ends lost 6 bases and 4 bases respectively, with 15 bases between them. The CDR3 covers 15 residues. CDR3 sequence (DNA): TGTGCCAGTAGGCTTCAGGGGCGGGTCACCGGGGAGCTGTTTTTT. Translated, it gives CASRLQGRVTGELFF.

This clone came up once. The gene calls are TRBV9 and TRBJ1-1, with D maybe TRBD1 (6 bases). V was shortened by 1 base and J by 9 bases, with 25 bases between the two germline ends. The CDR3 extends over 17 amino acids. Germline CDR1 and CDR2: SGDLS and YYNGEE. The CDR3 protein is CASSVFAHPGGRRKAFF. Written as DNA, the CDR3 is TGTGCCAGCAGCGTATTCGCTCATCCGGGGGGCAGGAGAAAAGCTTTCTTT.

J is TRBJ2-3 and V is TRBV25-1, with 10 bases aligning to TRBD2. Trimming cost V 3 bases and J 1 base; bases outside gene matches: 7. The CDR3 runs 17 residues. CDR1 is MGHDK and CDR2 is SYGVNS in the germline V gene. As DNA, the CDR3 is TGTGCCAGCAGTGACCCTAGCGGGAGTGTGGGCACAGATACGCAGTATTTT. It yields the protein CASSDPSGSVGTDTQYF.

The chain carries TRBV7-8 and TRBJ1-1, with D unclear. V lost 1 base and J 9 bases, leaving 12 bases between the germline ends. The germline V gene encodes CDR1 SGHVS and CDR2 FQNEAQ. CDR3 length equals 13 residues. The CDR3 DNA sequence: TGTGCCAGCAGCTTAGGTATGAGGGTCCAAGCTTTCTTT. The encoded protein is CASSLGMRVQAFF.

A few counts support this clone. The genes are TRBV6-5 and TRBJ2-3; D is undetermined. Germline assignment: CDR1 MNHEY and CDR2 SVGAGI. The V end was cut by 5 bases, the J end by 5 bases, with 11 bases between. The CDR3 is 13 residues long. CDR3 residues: CASSAYFGDTQYF. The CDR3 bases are TGTGCCAGCAGTGCGTACTTCGGAGATACGCAGTATTTT.

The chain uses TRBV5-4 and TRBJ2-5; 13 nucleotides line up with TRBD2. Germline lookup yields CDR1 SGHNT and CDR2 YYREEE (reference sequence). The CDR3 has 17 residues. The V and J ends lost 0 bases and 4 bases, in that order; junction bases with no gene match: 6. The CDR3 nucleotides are TGTGCCAGCAGCTTGGGGGGACTAGCGGGACTGAGAGAGACCCAGTACTTC. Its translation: CASSLGGLAGLRETQYF.

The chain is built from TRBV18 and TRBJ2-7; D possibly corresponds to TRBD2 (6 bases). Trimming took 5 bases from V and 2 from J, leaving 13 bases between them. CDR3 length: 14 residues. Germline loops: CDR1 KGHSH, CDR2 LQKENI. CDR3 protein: CASSSGLTTYEQYF. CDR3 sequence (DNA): TGTGCCAGCTCATCGGGACTGACAACCTACGAGCAGTACTTC.

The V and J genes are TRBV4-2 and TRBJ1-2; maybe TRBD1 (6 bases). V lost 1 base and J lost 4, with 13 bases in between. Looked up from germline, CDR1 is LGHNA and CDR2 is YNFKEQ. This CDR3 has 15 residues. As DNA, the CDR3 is TGTGCCAGCAGCCAAGTCACAGGGTCCACCTATGGCTACACCTTC. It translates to CASSQVTGSTYGYTF.

In DNA form, the CDR3 reads TGTGCCAGCAGCTTAGGCAGGGGGCTGGCGAATTCACCCCTCCACTTT. Translating it yields CASSLGRGLANSPLHF. The rearrangement uses TRBV7-8 and TRBJ1-6; 8 nucleotides align to TRBD1. This CDR3 contains 16 residues. V trimming: 1 base; J trimming: 7 bases; junction bases outside the gene matches: 6. Looked up from germline, CDR1 is SGHVS and CDR2 is FQNEAQ.

The CDR3 DNA is TGTGCCAGTAGTATAGATATTCGACAGGGGGTTGTGGTCCCCTACAATGAGCAGTTCTTC. Encoded protein: CASSIDIRQGVVVPYNEQFF. The V gene is TRBV19, the J gene TRBJ2-1; 9 bases are a match to TRBD1. This CDR3 region has 20 residues. Germline V gene lookup returns CDR1 LNHDA and CDR2 SQIVND (reference sequence). J gave up 2 bases and V 0 bases, and 14 bases lay outside the gene matches.

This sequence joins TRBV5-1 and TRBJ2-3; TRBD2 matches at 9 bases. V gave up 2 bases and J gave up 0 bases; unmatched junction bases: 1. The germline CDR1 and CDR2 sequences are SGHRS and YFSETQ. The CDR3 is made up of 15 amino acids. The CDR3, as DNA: TGCGCCAGCAGCTTTCTAGCGGGAAGCACAGATACGCAGTATTTT. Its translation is CASSFLAGSTDTQYF.

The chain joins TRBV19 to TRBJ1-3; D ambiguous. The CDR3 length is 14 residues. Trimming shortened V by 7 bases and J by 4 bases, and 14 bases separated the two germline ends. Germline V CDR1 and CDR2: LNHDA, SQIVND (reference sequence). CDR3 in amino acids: CASIESWSGNTIYF. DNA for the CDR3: TGTGCCAGTATAGAGAGTTGGAGCGGAAACACCATATATTTT.